This entry describes one T cell receptor (beta chain). The data originate from a study of blood T cell repertoires in COVID-19. Clones were sequenced by immunoSEQ multiplex PCR, and TCRdb holds only the in-frame ones, with some missing. The sample holds 150,000 to 200,000 clones, around 82% seen once. Germline assignment: CDR1 MNHEY and CDR2 SVGAGI. This CDR3 has 13 residues. V was cut by 4 bases and J by 2 bases, with 9 bases left in between. This sequence joins TRBV6-5 and TRBJ2-7; the D is unclear. Sequencing was done on a sample of PBMCs or T cells enriched from blood (not recorded which). The receptor was derived from a woman in her forties or fifties with acute COVID-19. Here the CDR3 reads CASSFTDTYEQYV. The CDR3 DNA is TGTGCCAGCAGTTTCACAGATACCTACGAGCAGTACGTC.